This T cell receptor (beta chain) stems from a study of blood T cell repertoires in COVID-19. Whole-study context: Donors in the United States, Italy and Spain gave samples during acute or convalescent COVID-19.

How the authors handled the data: Quantification of nucleated cells was approximated via reference gene primer amplification. The data were produced by immunoSEQ multiplex PCR, yet TCRdb's version contains in-frame clones alone and is incomplete. D and trimming were read from the DNA, whereas the V and J calls and clone size are those reported in that table. The sample yields 250,000 to 350,000 clones, about nine tenths seen once. The CDR3 sequence is 17 residues long. Trimming took 2 bases from V and 3 from J; bases not matched to a gene: 10. The germline V gene has CDR1 MDHEN and CDR2 SYDVKM. The J gene is TRBJ2-3, the V gene TRBV28; 8 positions match TRBD2. The clonotype was recovered from a woman aged 25 to 45 with active or convalescent COVID-19. The sample comprised peripheral blood. The CDR3 sequence: CASSLRSVGGVTDTQYF. The CDR3 DNA follows: TGTGCCAGCAGTTTAAGGTCCGTCGGGGGGGTGACAGATACGCAGTATTTT.